The 11 T cell receptor beta chains listed next were all sequenced from one sample in a study of beta chain features in type 1 diabetes (dated by TCRdb to 2016 to 2019). Beyond this particular receptor, the publication reports: A moderate but significant shortening of TCRB CDR3 length was observed in type 1 diabetes patients in all four CD4+ subsets.

These receptors are not linked to any known antigen. Receptor amplification or capture employed the immunoSEQ multiplex PCR assay. All of the isolated RNA was reverse transcribed with the High Capacity cDNA Reverse Transcription Kit, so expressed TCRB transcripts were sequenced. Held by TCRdb, this immuneACCESS table contains in-frame sequences only and omits some clones. Under half of the omission traces to an unresolved V gene where checked; the cause of the rest is unknown. The sample data list fewer than 300,000 clones, and 20% of these were observed just once. Jointly, the top ten make up around 0.028% of the sample. Sample: naive CD4+ T cells from blood. The cell subset or site label on this specimen signifies: true naive CD4+ T cells. All receptors derive from a woman in her 40s with type 1 diabetes.

The chain is built from TRBV28 and TRBJ1-1; TRBD1 agrees at 10 bases. CDR1 and CDR2 from the germline V gene are MDHEN and SYDVKM. J was trimmed by 6 bases and V by 0 bases; bases with no gene match: 7. This CDR3 spans 16 amino acids. CDR3 in amino acids: CASSLWTGGTLAEAFF. CDR3 in DNA: TGTGCCAGCAGTTTATGGACAGGGGGCACCTTAGCTGAAGCTTTCTTT.

This clone was seen a few times. CDR3 residues: CASSLSSGYLTDTQYF. The CDR3 DNA is TGTGCCAGCAGTTTATCTAGCGGTTACCTCACAGATACGCAGTATTTT. The J gene is TRBJ2-3, the V gene TRBV27; D might be TRBD2 (6 bases). V was pared by 0 bases and J by 2 bases, with 12 bases between. The germline V gene encodes CDR1 MNHEY and CDR2 SMNVEV (reference sequence). The CDR3 has 16 amino acids.

This clone was seen a handful of times. V usage is TRBV5-1 and J usage is TRBJ2-1; 10 nucleotides match TRBD1. The CDR3 has 16 amino acids. In germline, CDR1 is SGHRS, CDR2 YFSETQ. Trimming at V came to 7 bases and at J to 9 bases, leaving 16 bases not matched to a gene. For the CDR3, the DNA is TGCGCCAGCCGGTTGACAGGGGGCGACTGGGCGGGTGAGCAGTTCTTC. The encoded protein is CASRLTGGDWAGEQFF.

J is TRBJ1-1 and V is TRBV7-6; possible D gene TRBD1, 6 bases. This CDR3 region has 13 residues. The V end lost 5 bases, the J end lost 2 bases, and 9 bases lay between the germline ends. Germline lookup yields CDR1 SGHVS and CDR2 FNYEAQ. This chain's CDR3 is CASSVQGNTEAFF. CDR3 nucleotide sequence: TGTGCCAGCAGCGTACAGGGAAACACTGAAGCTTTCTTT.

J is TRBJ1-2 and V is TRBV5-1, with 9 bases identical to TRBD1. CDR3 length equals 13 residues. V lost 2 bases and J lost 7; bases outside the gene matches: 3. CDR1 SGHRS and CDR2 YFSETQ come from the germline V gene. The CDR3 coding sequence is TGCGCCAGCAGCTTACAGGGGGCACGTGGCTACACCTTC. Translating it yields CASSLQGARGYTF.

This clone was counted between two and nine times. The sample has other DNA sequences that encode this CDR3 too. This chain uses TRBV9 with TRBJ1-5; weak D call: TRBD1 (5 bases). Trimming pared 0 bases from V and 3 bases from J, leaving 10 bases between. Germline-derived CDR1 and CDR2 are SGDLS and YYNGEE. This CDR3 is built from 15 residues. CDR3 region: CASSVGQGLNQPQHF. CDR3 DNA: TGTGCCAGCAGCGTAGGGCAGGGCCTCAATCAGCCCCAGCATTTT.

In this sample, this clone turned up a few times. This chain links TRBV7-3 with TRBJ2-2; 8 nucleotides agree with TRBD2. This CDR3 is built from 17 residues. Germline CDR1 SGHTA, CDR2 FQGTGA. J was trimmed by 5 bases and V by 3 bases; bases with no gene match: 11. DNA for the CDR3: TGTGCCAGCAGCTTCACGAGCGGGAGTAGGAAAACCGGGGAGCTGTTTTTT. Its protein product is CASSFTSGSRKTGELFF.

The chain couples TRBV9 to TRBJ1-2, with a weak D call TRBD1 (5 bases). The CDR3 contains 14 residues. Trimming removed 0 bases from V and 8 bases from J, with 14 bases in between. Germline V gene data show CDR1 as SGDLS and CDR2 as YYNGEE. The CDR3 DNA is TGTGCCAGCAGCGTAGAGTCCGGGGGAGGAGGCTACACCTTC. The encoded protein is CASSVESGGGGYTF.

The chain carries TRBV4-3 and TRBJ2-5; possible D gene TRBD1, 6 bases. The germline gives CDR1 LGHNA, CDR2 YSLEER. This CDR3 comprises 13 residues. V shed 3 bases and J shed 1 base, with 6 bases lying between them. The CDR3 coding sequence is TGCGCCAGCAGCCAGGACAGCCAAGAGACCCAGTACTTC. Its protein product is CASSQDSQETQYF.

This clone was found a few times. This rearrangement joins TRBV9 to TRBJ1-1; a possible D gene is TRBD1 (5 bases). The CDR3 spans 14 residues. The V end lost 2 bases, the J end lost 2 bases, and 10 bases lay between the germline ends. CDR1 and CDR2 from the germline V gene are SGDLS and YYNGEE. This CDR3 is CASSVNQGNTEAFF. The CDR3 bases are TGTGCCAGCAGCGTGAATCAGGGCAACACTGAAGCTTTCTTT.

This clone was seen once. The gene calls are TRBV5-6 and TRBJ1-2; D unresolved. CDR1 SGHDT and CDR2 YYEEEE come from the germline V gene. There are 13 residues in the CDR3. Trimming took 1 base from V and 8 from J, leaving 12 bases between them. The DNA for the CDR3 is TGTGCCAGCAGCTTGAGAACCCCGGGAGGCTACACCTTC. It specifies CASSLRTPGGYTF.